This T cell receptor (beta chain) derives from a study of T cells expressing NK-cell markers. Overall study findings and caveats: Leadership of the CD3+CD56-NKG2C+ fraction also belonged to these clonotypes in several donors.

TCRdb re-called the 5' RACE reads and catalogs CDR3 proteins one per entry, DNA excluded. This sample's clone table lists about 380,000 distinct CDR3 sequences. Details on this clonotype: Its matching antigen is unknown.

This CDR3 comprises 15 residues. Germline V gene sequence: CDR1 SGHVS, CDR2 FQNEAQ. This chain connects TRBV7-8 to TRBJ2-7; TCRdb picks TRBD1, but there is no DNA to check that call. Sequences were obtained from blood T cells: a sorted CD56 or NKG2C T cell subset, CD4+ or CD8+ T cells, or bulk PBMC T cells (not recorded which). This TCR came from a man aged 18-70 years in good health. Here the CDR3 reads CASSSRDRALNEQYF.